The source of this TCR beta chain is a study of T-cell memory formation after mild COVID-19. 5'RACE with constant-segment primers yielded barcoded, UMI-tagged TCR alpha and TCR beta cDNA libraries. MiXCR was run by TCRdb on the 5' RACE reads, yielding one entry per CDR3 protein. The table lists roughly 300,000 distinct CDR3 sequences, 8% to 9% of them singletons. Deletions cut 0 bases from V and 7 bases from J, with 28 bases between. Germline loops: CDR1 DFQATT, CDR2 SNEGSKA (reference sequence). The CDR3 length is 19 residues. This clonotype was counted a few times. The receptor's source is a man younger than 35 who had mild COVID-19 (a few samples of this study predate the infection). Cell type and time point are not known. The rearrangement links TRBV20-1 to TRBJ2-1; TRBD1 or TRBD2 may be the D gene (6 bases each). Sequencing input: PBMCs or a T cell subset sorted from them (not recorded which). CDR3 region: CSARDRPGGPKWETNEQFF. CDR3 nucleotide sequence: TGCAGTGCTAGAGATCGGCCCGGGGGCCCTAAGTGGGAGACAAATGAGCAGTTCTTC.